The rows below give T cell receptor beta chains drawn from one sample of a study of shared clonotypes between healthy human individuals. Here immunoSEQ multiplex PCR was the method, and the copy in TCRdb shows in-frame clones only, minus some. The table has fewer than 1.4 million clones, around 82% seen once; the top ten hold 0.5% to 0.65%. The specimen was memory CD4+ T cells from PBMCs. These receptors came from a man younger than 35 in good health. Some clones in this sample may be carry-over from other donors' samples. CDR3s include the opening cysteine and the closing phenylalanine or tryptophan. The order of the fields is J gene, D gene, V gene, clone size, CDR3 DNA, CDR3 protein. The D gene is left open where the match is weak. Some rows mark clone size as missing; the rest say once, few, many or name a class of expanded clone.

j_call: TRBJ2-7
d_call: NA
v_call: TRBV10-2
clone_size: NA
cdr3_nt: TGCGCCAGCAGTGATTTCGGTTTCCCAATCGAGCAGTACTTC
cdr3_aa: CASSDFGFPIEQYF

j_call: TRBJ2-5
d_call: NA
v_call: TRBV28
clone_size: NA
cdr3_nt: TGTGCCACCAGGGTTCCTGGCGGGAGTGGGGGCCCCTACTTC
cdr3_aa: CATRVPGGSGGPYF

j_call: TRBJ1-1
d_call: NA
v_call: TRBV20-1
clone_size: NA
cdr3_nt: TGCAGTGCTAGTCGGGCAACTGAAGCTTTCTTT
cdr3_aa: CSASRATEAFF

j_call: TRBJ1-2
d_call: TRBD1
v_call: TRBV27
clone_size: few
cdr3_nt: TGTGCCAGCAGTTTAAACAGGGGCTATGGCTACACCTTC
cdr3_aa: CASSLNRGYGYTF

j_call: TRBJ1-2
d_call: NA
v_call: TRBV7-2
clone_size: NA
cdr3_nt: TGTGCCAGCAGCTTAAAGGGCCCTGTCGGCTACACCTTC
cdr3_aa: CASSLKGPVGYTF

j_call: TRBJ2-5
d_call: TRBD2
v_call: TRBV4-1
clone_size: many
cdr3_nt: TGCGCCAGCAGCCAAGTTCTTTCCGGGAGGGAAAAAGAGACCCAGTACTTC
cdr3_aa: CASSQVLSGREKETQYF

j_call: TRBJ2-7
d_call: NA
v_call: TRBV28
clone_size: NA
cdr3_nt: TGTGCCAGCAGGTCCTTGGCCAGGGGCTACGAGCAGTACTTC
cdr3_aa: CASRSLARGYEQYF

j_call: TRBJ2-5
d_call: TRBD1
v_call: TRBV6-5
clone_size: NA
cdr3_nt: TGTGCCAGCAGTTACGTACAGGGGGAGGAGACCCAGTACTTC
cdr3_aa: CASSYVQGEETQYF

j_call: TRBJ2-3
d_call: TRBD2
v_call: TRBV6-1
clone_size: NA
cdr3_nt: TGTGCCGCCCGGGGGGGGGCAAGCACAGATACGCAGTATTTT
cdr3_aa: CAARGGASTDTQYF

j_call: TRBJ2-5
d_call: TRBD2
v_call: TRBV28
clone_size: NA
cdr3_nt: TGTGCCAGCAGCCGCGGGGGAGCCCAAGAGACCCAGTACTTC
cdr3_aa: CASSRGGAQETQYF

j_call: TRBJ1-3
d_call: TRBD1
v_call: TRBV6-5
clone_size: NA
cdr3_nt: TGTGCCAGCAGAACAGGGGGCGGAAACACCATATATTTT
cdr3_aa: CASRTGGGNTIYF

j_call: TRBJ1-1
d_call: NA
v_call: TRBV20-1
clone_size: NA
cdr3_nt: TGCAGTGCGGGGCAGCCTACTGAAGCTTTCTTT
cdr3_aa: CSAGQPTEAFF

j_call: TRBJ2-2
d_call: TRBD1
v_call: TRBV28
clone_size: NA
cdr3_nt: TGTGCCAGCAGGAGACAGGGGAACACCGGGGAGCTGTTTTTT
cdr3_aa: CASRRQGNTGELFF

j_call: TRBJ2-7
d_call: TRBD2
v_call: TRBV18
clone_size: NA
cdr3_nt: TGTGCCAGCTCACCAAGCGGGAGTTCTGGCGAGCAGTACTTC
cdr3_aa: CASSPSGSSGEQYF

j_call: TRBJ1-1
d_call: NA
v_call: TRBV4-1
clone_size: NA
cdr3_nt: TGCGCCAGCAGCCCCCCACCCGCAGTGAACACTGAAGCTTTCTTT
cdr3_aa: CASSPPPAVNTEAFF

j_call: TRBJ2-1
d_call: TRBD2
v_call: TRBV30
clone_size: NA
cdr3_nt: TGTGCCTGGATCCTAGCGGGAGGTCCCCACAATGAGCAGTTCTTC
cdr3_aa: CAWILAGGPHNEQFF

j_call: TRBJ1-4
d_call: NA
v_call: TRBV18
clone_size: NA
cdr3_nt: TGTGCCAGCTCACCCCGGGAAAATGAAAAACTGTTTTTT
cdr3_aa: CASSPRENEKLFF

j_call: TRBJ1-1
d_call: NA
v_call: TRBV5-1
clone_size: NA
cdr3_nt: TGCGCCAGCAGCTCCCCGGGAGCCACTGAAGCTTTCTTT
cdr3_aa: CASSSPGATEAFF

j_call: TRBJ1-4
d_call: NA
v_call: TRBV6-6
clone_size: NA
cdr3_nt: TGTGCCAGCAGGGGTAATGAAAAACTGTTTTTT
cdr3_aa: CASRGNEKLFF

j_call: TRBJ1-2
d_call: NA
v_call: TRBV7-9
clone_size: NA
cdr3_nt: TGTGCCAGCAGCTTAGTCGCCCGCTATGGCTACACCTTC
cdr3_aa: CASSLVARYGYTF

j_call: TRBJ1-5
d_call: TRBD1
v_call: TRBV18
clone_size: NA
cdr3_nt: TGTGCCAGCTCACCGGACAGGGAGGGACAGCCCCAGCATTTT
cdr3_aa: CASSPDREGQPQHF

j_call: TRBJ2-5
d_call: TRBD2
v_call: TRBV5-1
clone_size: NA
cdr3_nt: TGCGCCAGCAGCTCCTTAGCGGGGCCCCAAGAGACCCAGTACTTC
cdr3_aa: CASSSLAGPQETQYF

j_call: TRBJ1-1
d_call: TRBD1
v_call: TRBV5-4
clone_size: NA
cdr3_nt: TGTGCCAGCAGCTTGGACAGGGGTGCTGGGAACCGGGCTTTCTTT
cdr3_aa: CASSLDRGAGNRAFF

j_call: TRBJ1-2
d_call: NA
v_call: TRBV7-9
clone_size: NA
cdr3_nt: TGTGCCAGCGGATTGGGGGGGTATGGCTACACCTTC
cdr3_aa: CASGLGGYGYTF

j_call: TRBJ1-2
d_call: NA
v_call: TRBV9
clone_size: few
cdr3_nt: TGTGCCAGCAGCGCCGGGCCTAACTATGGCTACACCTTC
cdr3_aa: CASSAGPNYGYTF

j_call: TRBJ1-5
d_call: NA
v_call: TRBV2
clone_size: few
cdr3_nt: TGTGCCAGCAGTGGACAGGCCGGGGGCAATCAGCCCCAGCATTTT
cdr3_aa: CASSGQAGGNQPQHF

j_call: TRBJ1-1
d_call: NA
v_call: TRBV5-4
clone_size: NA
cdr3_nt: TGTGCCAGCAGCCGAAGATGGGCAACGAACACTGAAGCTTTCTTT
cdr3_aa: CASSRRWATNTEAFF

j_call: TRBJ2-7
d_call: TRBD1
v_call: TRBV28
clone_size: NA
cdr3_nt: TGTGCCAGCAGCCCGCAACAGGGGGCGGGGGACGAGCAGTACTTC
cdr3_aa: CASSPQQGAGDEQYF

j_call: TRBJ2-3
d_call: TRBD1
v_call: TRBV28
clone_size: NA
cdr3_nt: TGTGCCAGCAGTCTTCGGACAGGGGGCGTAGATACGCAGTATTTT
cdr3_aa: CASSLRTGGVDTQYF

j_call: TRBJ1-5
d_call: TRBD1
v_call: TRBV30
clone_size: NA
cdr3_nt: TGTGCCTGGAGTGTAGGGGCAGGGGGACAGAATCAGCCCCAGCATTTT
cdr3_aa: CAWSVGAGGQNQPQHF

j_call: TRBJ1-3
d_call: NA
v_call: TRBV18
clone_size: NA
cdr3_nt: TGTGCCAGCTCACCACTGCAAGCTGGGCCCTCTGGAAACACCATATATTTT
cdr3_aa: CASSPLQAGPSGNTIYF

j_call: TRBJ2-7
d_call: TRBD2
v_call: TRBV7-4
clone_size: NA
cdr3_nt: TGTGCCAGCAGCTTACCTATAAGACTAGCGGGAAACAAAAACGAGCAGTACTTC
cdr3_aa: CASSLPIRLAGNKNEQYF

j_call: TRBJ1-5
d_call: TRBD1
v_call: TRBV18
clone_size: NA
cdr3_nt: TGTGCCAGCTCACCCGGACAGGGGGCCCAGCATTTT
cdr3_aa: CASSPGQGAQHF

j_call: TRBJ1-1
d_call: TRBD1
v_call: TRBV5-1
clone_size: NA
cdr3_nt: TGCGCCAGCAGCTCCAGACAGGGGACCACTGAAGCTTTCTTT
cdr3_aa: CASSSRQGTTEAFF

j_call: TRBJ2-2
d_call: TRBD2
v_call: TRBV5-1
clone_size: few
cdr3_nt: TGCGCCAGCAGCTTTCTAGCGGGGACGAACACCGGGGAGCTGTTTTTT
cdr3_aa: CASSFLAGTNTGELFF

j_call: TRBJ1-5
d_call: NA
v_call: TRBV5-1
clone_size: NA
cdr3_nt: TGCGCCAGCAGCCTAGCGGGACAATATAGCAATCAGCCCCAGCATTTT
cdr3_aa: CASSLAGQYSNQPQHF

j_call: TRBJ2-2
d_call: TRBD1
v_call: TRBV4-1
clone_size: NA
cdr3_nt: TGCGCCAGCAGCCAGGGACAGGGAATCACCGGGGAGCTGTTTTTT
cdr3_aa: CASSQGQGITGELFF

j_call: TRBJ1-4
d_call: TRBD1
v_call: TRBV5-1
clone_size: NA
cdr3_nt: TGCGCCAGCAGTTCCGGGACAGGGGGCGCGGGGGAAAAACTGTTTTTT
cdr3_aa: CASSSGTGGAGEKLFF

j_call: TRBJ1-5
d_call: NA
v_call: TRBV10-3
clone_size: NA
cdr3_nt: TGTGCCATCGGGGAGGGTCAGCCCCAGCATTTT
cdr3_aa: CAIGEGQPQHF

j_call: TRBJ1-2
d_call: NA
v_call: TRBV10-3
clone_size: NA
cdr3_nt: TGTGCCATCAGTGAGATAATCGAGAACTATGGCTACACCTTC
cdr3_aa: CAISEIIENYGYTF

j_call: TRBJ1-3
d_call: NA
v_call: TRBV30
clone_size: once
cdr3_nt: TGTGCCTGGAGTAAAGGGGCTGGAAACACCATATATTTT
cdr3_aa: CAWSKGAGNTIYF

j_call: TRBJ1-1
d_call: NA
v_call: TRBV29-1
clone_size: NA
cdr3_nt: TGCAGCGCTATAACAGAGGAAGCTTTCTTT
cdr3_aa: CSAITEEAFF

j_call: TRBJ2-2
d_call: NA
v_call: TRBV28
clone_size: NA
cdr3_nt: TGTGCCAGCAGTTTGTTCAGCGGAACCAACACCGGGGAGCTGTTTTTT
cdr3_aa: CASSLFSGTNTGELFF

j_call: TRBJ2-1
d_call: TRBD2
v_call: TRBV5-1
clone_size: NA
cdr3_nt: TGCGCCAGCAGCTTGATGGGACTAGCCCTCAATGAGCAGTTCTTC
cdr3_aa: CASSLMGLALNEQFF

j_call: TRBJ2-2
d_call: NA
v_call: TRBV7-3
clone_size: NA
cdr3_nt: TGTGCCAGCAGCCTAATGGTCACCGGGGAGCTGTTTTTT
cdr3_aa: CASSLMVTGELFF

j_call: TRBJ1-3
d_call: NA
v_call: TRBV5-1
clone_size: few
cdr3_nt: TGCGCCAGCAGCTTGGGCCCCCAGGGAAACACCATATATTTT
cdr3_aa: CASSLGPQGNTIYF

j_call: TRBJ2-2
d_call: TRBD2
v_call: TRBV5-6
clone_size: NA
cdr3_nt: TGTGCCAGCTTAAGATTGGGTGGGACTAGCCTCGGCACCGGGGAGCTGTTTTTT
cdr3_aa: CASLRLGGTSLGTGELFF

j_call: TRBJ1-4
d_call: NA
v_call: TRBV7-2
clone_size: NA
cdr3_nt: TGTGCCAGCAGCTTAGGCGGGTCTAATGAAAAACTGTTTTTT
cdr3_aa: CASSLGGSNEKLFF

j_call: TRBJ1-1
d_call: TRBD1
v_call: TRBV2
clone_size: NA
cdr3_nt: TGTGCCAGCAGGACAGGGCTGAACACTGAAGCTTTCTTT
cdr3_aa: CASRTGLNTEAFF

j_call: TRBJ2-5
d_call: TRBD1
v_call: TRBV30
clone_size: NA
cdr3_nt: TGTGCCTGGAGGGTTGGGACAGGGTCGGGAGAGACCCAGTACTTC
cdr3_aa: CAWRVGTGSGETQYF

j_call: TRBJ2-7
d_call: NA
v_call: TRBV5-1
clone_size: NA
cdr3_nt: TGCGCCAGCAGCAACCAGGGGGGAGTCTACGAGCAGTACTTC
cdr3_aa: CASSNQGGVYEQYF

j_call: TRBJ2-1
d_call: NA
v_call: TRBV7-9
clone_size: few
cdr3_nt: TGTGCCAGCAGCTTCCGATATCCCGACCTCTTAATCTCCTACAATGAGCAGTTCTTC
cdr3_aa: CASSFRYPDLLISYNEQFF

j_call: TRBJ2-2
d_call: TRBD1
v_call: TRBV11-3
clone_size: NA
cdr3_nt: TGTGCCAGCAGCTTCGACAGGGAGTCGTCCGGGGAGCTGTTTTTT
cdr3_aa: CASSFDRESSGELFF